This TCR beta chain comes out of a study of T cell responses to AZD1222 COVID-19 vaccine. Whole-study findings and limits: In the spike-specific TCR repertoire, nearly half reportedly target unmutated variant regions. Clonal diversity may have been underestimated in mostly white British donors. Spike-specific TCRs gained breadth and depth after people received two AZD1222 doses.

Produced via immunoSEQ multiplex PCR; TCRdb's table is partial and in-frame only. The data contain 55,000 to 75,000 clones, less than 85% of them singletons. The CDR3 has 15 residues. V was pared by 2 bases and J by 6 bases, with 6 bases of the junction left unmatched. Germline loops: CDR1 SGHTA, CDR2 FQGTGA. In regard to this clone: No antigen is known for it.

The receptor comes from an adult in good health. The chain carries TRBV7-3 and TRBJ2-2; TRBD1 matches at 7 bases. The sequences come from peripheral blood, collected on day 0 of MenACWY control vaccination. For the CDR3, the DNA is TGTGCCAGCAGCTTAGACGACAGGGTGTCCGGGGAGCTGTTTTTT. Amino acid sequence: CASSLDDRVSGELFF.